A selection of T cell receptor beta chains follows, all from one sample in a study of blood T cell repertoires in COVID-19. The protocol was immunoSEQ multiplex PCR, while the TCRdb copy is restricted to in-frame clones and leaves out a portion. The top ten clones hold 15% to 20% of a sample with roughly 170,000 clones, 60% to 80% of them seen once. Input material: PBMCs or T cells enriched from blood (not recorded which). These receptors all stem from a woman aged 45-65 years who had recovered from COVID-19. CDR3s include the opening cysteine and the closing phenylalanine or tryptophan. Fields, in order: V gene, D gene, CDR3 length, J gene, clone size, CDR3 DNA, CDR3 protein. A D gene is named only where the DNA matches it firmly. Size values are once, few and many counts, or a class for expanded clones, and some rows have none.

V gene: TRBV7-8
D gene: TRBD2
CDR3 length: 15
J gene: TRBJ2-2
clone size: .
CDR3 DNA: TGTGCCAGCAGCTTCGGGACTAGTAGGGCCGGGGAGCTGTTTTTT
CDR3 protein: CASSFGTSRAGELFF

V gene: TRBV28
D gene: TRBD1
CDR3 length: 14
J gene: TRBJ2-7
clone size: .
CDR3 DNA: TGTGCCAGCAGTTACACAGGGGGCAACTACGAGCAGTACTTC
CDR3 protein: CASSYTGGNYEQYF

V gene: TRBV11-1
D gene: TRBD1
CDR3 length: 15
J gene: TRBJ2-7
clone size: .
CDR3 DNA: TGTGCCAGCAGTCGTGAGGGCGGACAGGCCTACGAGCAGTACTTC
CDR3 protein: CASSREGGQAYEQYF

V gene: TRBV7-2
D gene: TRBD1
CDR3 length: 15
J gene: TRBJ1-2
clone size: .
CDR3 DNA: TGTGCCAGCAGCTTAGGACAGGGGTTTTCGTATGGCTACACCTTC
CDR3 protein: CASSLGQGFSYGYTF

V gene: TRBV7-2
D gene: TRBD2
CDR3 length: 17
J gene: TRBJ2-6
clone size: .
CDR3 DNA: TGTGCCAGCAGGATGGGACTAGCGGGAGCTGGGGCCAACGTCCTGACTTTC
CDR3 protein: CASRMGLAGAGANVLTF

V gene: TRBV4-1
D gene: TRBD2
CDR3 length: 16
J gene: TRBJ2-3
clone size: .
CDR3 DNA: TGCGCCAGCAGCCACCCCGGACTAGTTTCGGGAGATACGCAGTATTTT
CDR3 protein: CASSHPGLVSGDTQYF

V gene: TRBV5-8
D gene: .
CDR3 length: 16
J gene: TRBJ1-3
clone size: .
CDR3 DNA: TGTGCCAGCAGCACCTGGACTGAGTACTCTGGAAACACCATATATTTT
CDR3 protein: CASSTWTEYSGNTIYF

V gene: TRBV6-6
D gene: .
CDR3 length: 13
J gene: TRBJ2-1
clone size: .
CDR3 DNA: TGTGCCAGCAGTTCCCGACTGTACAATGAGCAGTTCTTC
CDR3 protein: CASSSRLYNEQFF

V gene: TRBV9
D gene: .
CDR3 length: 14
J gene: TRBJ2-3
clone size: .
CDR3 DNA: TGTGCCAGCAGCGTAGCGGGGAGCACAGATACGCAGTATTTT
CDR3 protein: CASSVAGSTDTQYF

V gene: TRBV19
D gene: .
CDR3 length: 20
J gene: TRBJ1-1
clone size: many
CDR3 DNA: TGTGCCAGTAGTATCTTACTGCTACTCAGCCGGGTCGCTGATGACACTGAAGCTTTCTTT
CDR3 protein: CASSILLLLSRVADDTEAFF

V gene: TRBV10-3
D gene: .
CDR3 length: 11
J gene: TRBJ1-1
clone size: .
CDR3 DNA: TGTGCCATCAGTTCAGGGACTGAAGCTTTCTTT
CDR3 protein: CAISSGTEAFF

V gene: TRBV5-6
D gene: .
CDR3 length: 15
J gene: TRBJ2-7
clone size: .
CDR3 DNA: TGTGCCAGCAGCTTGGCGGGGAATCGGGGAGTCGAGCAGTACTTC
CDR3 protein: CASSLAGNRGVEQYF

V gene: TRBV12-5
D gene: TRBD2
CDR3 length: 16
J gene: TRBJ2-2
clone size: .
CDR3 DNA: TGTGCTAGTGGTTTGGTACATAGCGGGAGCACCGGGGAGCTGTTTTTT
CDR3 protein: CASGLVHSGSTGELFF

V gene: TRBV28
D gene: .
CDR3 length: 12
J gene: TRBJ1-5
clone size: .
CDR3 DNA: TGTGCCAGCACGGGGAATAATCAGCCCCAGCATTTT
CDR3 protein: CASTGNNQPQHF

V gene: TRBV27
D gene: .
CDR3 length: 14
J gene: TRBJ1-5
clone size: .
CDR3 DNA: TGTGCCAGCAGTTTATCCAGGGGTCATCAGCCCCAGCATTTT
CDR3 protein: CASSLSRGHQPQHF

V gene: TRBV7-8
D gene: TRBD2
CDR3 length: 15
J gene: TRBJ2-1
clone size: .
CDR3 DNA: TGTGCCAGCAGCTTAGCAGGAACTAGCGGGAGGGCGGCGTTCTTC
CDR3 protein: CASSLAGTSGRAAFF

V gene: TRBV6-4
D gene: .
CDR3 length: 13
J gene: TRBJ2-2
clone size: once
CDR3 DNA: TGTGCCAGCAGCGGGGGTGACACCGGGGAGCTGTTTTTT
CDR3 protein: CASSGGDTGELFF

V gene: TRBV18
D gene: .
CDR3 length: 15
J gene: TRBJ1-4
clone size: .
CDR3 DNA: TGTGCCAGCTCACCGCGCTCTGAGCTTAATGAAAAACTGTTTTTT
CDR3 protein: CASSPRSELNEKLFF

V gene: TRBV19
D gene: TRBD1
CDR3 length: 14
J gene: TRBJ1-3
clone size: once
CDR3 DNA: TGTGCCAGTAGTAAGACAGGGGTTGGAAACACCATATATTTT
CDR3 protein: CASSKTGVGNTIYF

V gene: TRBV15
D gene: TRBD1
CDR3 length: 14
J gene: TRBJ1-2
clone size: few
CDR3 DNA: TGTGCCACCAGCCCGGGACAGGGCAACTATGGCTACACCTTC
CDR3 protein: CATSPGQGNYGYTF

V gene: TRBV28
D gene: TRBD1
CDR3 length: 13
J gene: TRBJ1-5
clone size: .
CDR3 DNA: TGTGCCACCACCGAGGACAGGGGTCAGCCCCAGCATTTT
CDR3 protein: CATTEDRGQPQHF

V gene: TRBV6-1
D gene: TRBD1
CDR3 length: 14
J gene: TRBJ1-2
clone size: .
CDR3 DNA: TGTGCCAGCAGTGAACGACAGGGGGATTATGGCTACACCTTC
CDR3 protein: CASSERQGDYGYTF

V gene: TRBV27
D gene: .
CDR3 length: 18
J gene: TRBJ1-2
clone size: .
CDR3 DNA: TGTGCCAGCAGCCCTATTGGTGGCGGGAGGGGAGCTAACTATGGCTACACCTTC
CDR3 protein: CASSPIGGGRGANYGYTF

V gene: TRBV11-2
D gene: TRBD2
CDR3 length: 15
J gene: TRBJ2-1
clone size: .
CDR3 DNA: TGTGCCAGCAGCTTAGCACTAGCGGGCTACAATGAGCAGTTCTTC
CDR3 protein: CASSLALAGYNEQFF

V gene: TRBV7-2
D gene: TRBD2
CDR3 length: 14
J gene: TRBJ2-2
clone size: .
CDR3 DNA: TGTGCCAGCAGCTTCGGGACTAGTTCCGGGGAGCTGTTTTTT
CDR3 protein: CASSFGTSSGELFF

V gene: TRBV7-3
D gene: TRBD2
CDR3 length: 15
J gene: TRBJ2-3
clone size: .
CDR3 DNA: TGTGCCAGCAGCAGTAGCGGGGCACGCGCAGATACGCAGTATTTT
CDR3 protein: CASSSSGARADTQYF

V gene: TRBV3-1/TRBV3-2
D gene: .
CDR3 length: 15
J gene: TRBJ2-1
clone size: few
CDR3 DNA: TGTGCCAGCAGCCAAGATAACCGGGAGCGGAATGAGCAGTTCTTC
CDR3 protein: CASSQDNRERNEQFF

V gene: TRBV6-5
D gene: TRBD1
CDR3 length: 13
J gene: TRBJ2-7
clone size: .
CDR3 DNA: TGTGCCAGCAACCGGGACAGGGCGGGCGAGCAGTACTTC
CDR3 protein: CASNRDRAGEQYF

V gene: TRBV10-1
D gene: TRBD1
CDR3 length: 13
J gene: TRBJ1-4
clone size: .
CDR3 DNA: TGCGCCAGCAGACAACAGGGGAGTGAAAAACTGTTTTTT
CDR3 protein: CASRQQGSEKLFF

V gene: TRBV27
D gene: .
CDR3 length: 14
J gene: TRBJ2-3
clone size: .
CDR3 DNA: TGTGCCAGCCACAGGTACGGTAGCACAGATACGCAGTATTTT
CDR3 protein: CASHRYGSTDTQYF

V gene: TRBV19
D gene: .
CDR3 length: 17
J gene: TRBJ2-5
clone size: .
CDR3 DNA: TGTGCCAGTAGTGGGCGAAGGTCTGAGAAATTAGAAGAGACCCAGTACTTC
CDR3 protein: CASSGRRSEKLEETQYF

V gene: TRBV7-8
D gene: TRBD1
CDR3 length: 16
J gene: TRBJ1-2
clone size: .
CDR3 DNA: TGTGCCAGCAGCTCTCCGCACAGGGGGCCGAACTATGGCTACACCTTC
CDR3 protein: CASSSPHRGPNYGYTF

V gene: TRBV6-2/TRBV6-3
D gene: TRBD1
CDR3 length: 15
J gene: TRBJ1-1
clone size: .
CDR3 DNA: TGTGCCAGCAGTTACCGTCCGACAGGGGACGCTGAAGCTTTCTTT
CDR3 protein: CASSYRPTGDAEAFF

V gene: TRBV5-1
D gene: TRBD1
CDR3 length: 14
J gene: TRBJ2-4
clone size: .
CDR3 DNA: TGCGCCAGCAGGGGACAGGGGGCAGGAAACATTCAGTACTTC
CDR3 protein: CASRGQGAGNIQYF

V gene: TRBV7-6
D gene: TRBD2
CDR3 length: 16
J gene: TRBJ2-1
clone size: .
CDR3 DNA: TGTGCCAGCAGCTACGCCGGGACTAGGATAAACAATGAGCAGTTCTTC
CDR3 protein: CASSYAGTRINNEQFF

V gene: TRBV3-1/TRBV3-2
D gene: .
CDR3 length: 12
J gene: TRBJ2-7
clone size: .
CDR3 DNA: TGTGCCAGCAGCCATTACTCCTACGAGCAGTACTTC
CDR3 protein: CASSHYSYEQYF

V gene: TRBV27
D gene: TRBD2
CDR3 length: 16
J gene: TRBJ2-3
clone size: .
CDR3 DNA: TGTGCCAGCAGTTCCGATACTAGCGGGAGAAGAGATACGCAGTATTTT
CDR3 protein: CASSSDTSGRRDTQYF

V gene: TRBV6-5
D gene: .
CDR3 length: 14
J gene: TRBJ1-6
clone size: .
CDR3 DNA: TGTGCCAGCAGTCCTCAGCGTTTGGCTTCACCCCTCCACTTT
CDR3 protein: CASSPQRLASPLHF

V gene: TRBV28
D gene: .
CDR3 length: 14
J gene: TRBJ2-7
clone size: once
CDR3 DNA: TGTGCCAGCAGTACGACGCTGGGAGACTACGAGCAGTACTTC
CDR3 protein: CASSTTLGDYEQYF

V gene: TRBV30
D gene: TRBD1
CDR3 length: 15
J gene: TRBJ1-1
clone size: .
CDR3 DNA: TGTGCCTGGAGTGTACAGGGGAAAGCTTACACTGAAGCTTTCTTT
CDR3 protein: CAWSVQGKAYTEAFF

V gene: TRBV3-1/TRBV3-2
D gene: TRBD2
CDR3 length: 13
J gene: TRBJ2-7
clone size: .
CDR3 DNA: TGTGCCAGCAGCCCTGGACTAGAGGGCGAGCAGTACTTC
CDR3 protein: CASSPGLEGEQYF

V gene: TRBV9
D gene: TRBD2
CDR3 length: 15
J gene: TRBJ2-1
clone size: .
CDR3 DNA: TGTGCCAGCAGCGTAACGGACGCGGGGGGGAATGAGCAGTTCTTC
CDR3 protein: CASSVTDAGGNEQFF

V gene: TRBV15
D gene: .
CDR3 length: 13
J gene: TRBJ1-6
clone size: .
CDR3 DNA: TGTGCCACCAGCGATCGAGATAATTCACCCCTCCACTTT
CDR3 protein: CATSDRDNSPLHF

V gene: TRBV9
D gene: .
CDR3 length: 17
J gene: TRBJ2-1
clone size: .
CDR3 DNA: TGTGCCAGCAGCGTAGAGCAAGGAGCGTATCCCTACAATGAGCAGTTCTTC
CDR3 protein: CASSVEQGAYPYNEQFF

V gene: TRBV2
D gene: TRBD2
CDR3 length: 13
J gene: TRBJ2-7
clone size: .
CDR3 DNA: TGTGCCAGCAGTGTCTTGGGAGGGCGCGAGCAGTACTTC
CDR3 protein: CASSVLGGREQYF

V gene: TRBV20-1
D gene: TRBD2
CDR3 length: 16
J gene: TRBJ2-5
clone size: .
CDR3 DNA: TGCAGTGCTAGTGTCTGGGGACTAGCGGGAGTAGAGACCCAGTACTTC
CDR3 protein: CSASVWGLAGVETQYF

V gene: TRBV2
D gene: TRBD1
CDR3 length: 14
J gene: TRBJ1-5
clone size: .
CDR3 DNA: TGTGCCAGCAACCTACAGGGGGCTGGTCAGCCCCAGCATTTT
CDR3 protein: CASNLQGAGQPQHF